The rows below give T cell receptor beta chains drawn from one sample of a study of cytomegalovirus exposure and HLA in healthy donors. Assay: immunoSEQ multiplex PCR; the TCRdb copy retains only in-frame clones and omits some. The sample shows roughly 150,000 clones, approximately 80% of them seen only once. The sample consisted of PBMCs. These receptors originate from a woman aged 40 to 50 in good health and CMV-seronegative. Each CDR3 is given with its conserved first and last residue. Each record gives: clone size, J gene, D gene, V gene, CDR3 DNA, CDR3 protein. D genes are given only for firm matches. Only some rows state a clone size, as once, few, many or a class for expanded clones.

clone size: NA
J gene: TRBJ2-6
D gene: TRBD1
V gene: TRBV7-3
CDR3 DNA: TGTGCCAGCAGCCTCACAGGGGGTGCACTAGGGGCCAACGGCCTGACTTTC
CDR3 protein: CASSLTGGALGANGLTF

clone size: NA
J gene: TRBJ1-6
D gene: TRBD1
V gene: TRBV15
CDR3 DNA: TGTGCCACCAGCAGAGGACAGGGGCGGTCACCCCTCCACTTT
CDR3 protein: CATSRGQGRSPLHF

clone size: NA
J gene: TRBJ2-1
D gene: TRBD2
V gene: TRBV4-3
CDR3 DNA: TGCGCCAGCAGCCAAGTATCGAGCGGGAGTAAGCAGTTCTTC
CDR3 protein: CASSQVSSGSKQFF

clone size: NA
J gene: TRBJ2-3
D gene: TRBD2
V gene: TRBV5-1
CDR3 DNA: TGCGCCAGCAGCTTAGGAGCGGGAGGGCAATCGACAGATACGCAGTATTTT
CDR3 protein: CASSLGAGGQSTDTQYF

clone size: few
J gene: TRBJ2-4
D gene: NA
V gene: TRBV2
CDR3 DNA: TGTGCCAGCGCGAGGGAAGCCAAAAACATTCAGTACTTC
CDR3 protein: CASAREAKNIQYF

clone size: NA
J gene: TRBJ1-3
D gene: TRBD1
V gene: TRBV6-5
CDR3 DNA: TGTGCCAGCAGTTATGGACAGGGAAAGGGAAACACCATATATTTT
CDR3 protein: CASSYGQGKGNTIYF

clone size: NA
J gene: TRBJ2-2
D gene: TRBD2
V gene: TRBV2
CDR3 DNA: TGTGCCAGCAGTGGGGGGACTAGCGTAATCTCCGGGGAGCTGTTTTTT
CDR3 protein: CASSGGTSVISGELFF

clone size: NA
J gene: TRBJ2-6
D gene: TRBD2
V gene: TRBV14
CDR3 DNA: TGTGCCAGCAGCCGGCTAGGACTAGACGGGGCCAACGTCCTGACTTTC
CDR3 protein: CASSRLGLDGANVLTF

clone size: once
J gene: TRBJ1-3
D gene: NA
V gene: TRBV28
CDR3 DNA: TGTGCCAGCAGTTCAGGGCGGTCTGGAAACACCATATATTTT
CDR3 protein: CASSSGRSGNTIYF

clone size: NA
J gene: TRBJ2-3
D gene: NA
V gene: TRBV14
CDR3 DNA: TGTGCCAGCAGCCACGACCTGGGAGAGGTAGATACGCAGTATTTT
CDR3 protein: CASSHDLGEVDTQYF

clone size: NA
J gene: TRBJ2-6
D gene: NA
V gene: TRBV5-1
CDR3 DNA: TGCGCCAGCAGCTTGGAAGCAGGCACCTCTGGGGCCAACGTCCTGACTTTC
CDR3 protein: CASSLEAGTSGANVLTF

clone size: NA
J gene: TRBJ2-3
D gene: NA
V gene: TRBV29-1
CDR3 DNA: TGCAGCGTTGATCTTAGAGGGGGAACAGATACGCAGTATTTT
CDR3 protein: CSVDLRGGTDTQYF

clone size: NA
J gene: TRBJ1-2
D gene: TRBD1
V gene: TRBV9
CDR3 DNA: TGTGCCAGCAGCGTAGATTCGACAGGGCGTCACTATGGCTACACCTTC
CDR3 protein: CASSVDSTGRHYGYTF

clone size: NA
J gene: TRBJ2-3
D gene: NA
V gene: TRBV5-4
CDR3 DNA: TGTGCCAGCAGCTTGCGGGGTAGCGGTACAGATACGCAGTATTTT
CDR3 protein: CASSLRGSGTDTQYF

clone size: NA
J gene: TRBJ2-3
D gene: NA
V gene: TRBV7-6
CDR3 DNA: TGTGCCAGCAGCCTTAGCGTGGGGGCGAGCACAGATACGCAGTATTTT
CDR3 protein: CASSLSVGASTDTQYF

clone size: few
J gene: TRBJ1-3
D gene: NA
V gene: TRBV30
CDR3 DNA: TGTGCCTGGGGCGCGGGGGGAAACACCATATATTTT
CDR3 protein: CAWGAGGNTIYF

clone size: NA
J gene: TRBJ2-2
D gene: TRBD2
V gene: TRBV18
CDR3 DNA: TGTGCCAGCTCACCACGGACTAGCGGGGGGAGAACCGGGGAGCTGTTTTTT
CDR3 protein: CASSPRTSGGRTGELFF

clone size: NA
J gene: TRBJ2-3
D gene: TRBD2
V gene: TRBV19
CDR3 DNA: TGTGCCAGTAGTATAGCTACTACTAGCGGGAGGGCCGGTGATACGCAGTATTTT
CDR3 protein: CASSIATTSGRAGDTQYF

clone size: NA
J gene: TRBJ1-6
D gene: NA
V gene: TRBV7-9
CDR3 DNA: TGTGCCAGCAGATGGGTGGGCAGCAACTCCTACACTAATTCACCCCTCCACTTT
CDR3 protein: CASRWVGSNSYTNSPLHF

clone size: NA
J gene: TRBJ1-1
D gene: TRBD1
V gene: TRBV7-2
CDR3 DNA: TGTGCCAGCAGCTTGAACAGGGGAGACACTGAAGCTTTCTTT
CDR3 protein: CASSLNRGDTEAFF

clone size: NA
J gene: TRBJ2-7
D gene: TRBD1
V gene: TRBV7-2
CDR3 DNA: TGTGCCAGCAGCTTAGCGGACAGGGCCTACGAGCAGTACTTC
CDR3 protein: CASSLADRAYEQYF

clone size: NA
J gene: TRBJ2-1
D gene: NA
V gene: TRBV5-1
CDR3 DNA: TGCGCCAGCAGCCAAACCCGGGTAGAGCAGTTCTTC
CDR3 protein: CASSQTRVEQFF

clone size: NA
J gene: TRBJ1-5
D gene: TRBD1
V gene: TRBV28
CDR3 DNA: TGTGCCAGCAGTACTAGGGGGCACGGCAATCAGCCCCAGCATTTT
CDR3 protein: CASSTRGHGNQPQHF

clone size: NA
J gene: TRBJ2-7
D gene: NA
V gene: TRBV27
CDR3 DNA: TGTGCCAGCAGTTCGGGACAAACTTACGAGCAGTACTTC
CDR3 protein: CASSSGQTYEQYF

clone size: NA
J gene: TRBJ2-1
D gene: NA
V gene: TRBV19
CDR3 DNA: TGTGCCAGTAGTGGGGGCACCTCCTACAATGAGCAGTTCTTC
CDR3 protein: CASSGGTSYNEQFF

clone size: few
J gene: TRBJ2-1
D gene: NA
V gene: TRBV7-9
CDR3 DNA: TGTGCCAGCAGCTTAGGGTCCATAGTGCCGTCCTACAATGAGCAGTTCTTC
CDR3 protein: CASSLGSIVPSYNEQFF

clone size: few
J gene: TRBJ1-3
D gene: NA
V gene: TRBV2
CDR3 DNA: TGTGCCAGCAGGGACGGAGGCTCTGGAAACACCATATATTTT
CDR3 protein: CASRDGGSGNTIYF